This TCR beta chain is drawn from a study of control samples from healthy donors and cancer patients. Clones were sequenced by immunoSEQ multiplex PCR, and TCRdb holds only the in-frame ones, with some missing. The sample lists around 52,000 clones; around 93% were seen once. A single count supports this clone. Germline CDR1 reads SGHRS; CDR2 reads YFSETQ. The CDR3 length is 14 residues. V was clipped by 0 bases and J by 7 bases, with 8 bases between them. The clonotype originates from a man in his thirties or forties with colorectal cancer. The sequencing sample was made of PBMCs. This sequence joins TRBV5-1 and TRBJ1-6, with unresolved D. The CDR3 sequence is CASSLVGGNSPLHF. The DNA of the CDR3 is TGCGCCAGCAGCTTGGTCGGAGGGAATTCACCCCTCCACTTT.